The rows below give T cell receptor beta chains drawn from one sample of a study of early T cells in non-severe SARS-CoV-2 infection. TCRdb passed the 5' RACE reads through MiXCR, listing each CDR3 protein once. The profile shows roughly 80,000 distinct CDR3 sequences, over 12% of them singletons. The sample taken for sequencing was whole blood. These receptors were obtained from an adult who was a healthcare worker with PCR-confirmed SARS-CoV-2 infection or an uninfected control (not recorded which). CDR3s include the opening cysteine and the closing phenylalanine or tryptophan. Expanded clones get a size class; other rows say once, few or many, or leave the size out.

CDR3	length	size	V
CASSPNSRGGQETQYF	16	NA	TRBV7-8
CASSLVLERYEQYF	14	many	TRBV11-2
CASSRQGNGYTF	12	many	TRBV3-1
CASSRAGGPIEQYF	14	NA	TRBV6-5
CSATTGRAGARYEQYF	16	few	TRBV20-1
CASSLETDGEAFF	13	NA	TRBV12-3/TRBV12-4
CASSPAYGFNEKLFF	15	NA	TRBV7-9
CSVQPSGANVLTF	13	many	TRBV29-1
CASGVLPGSEQFF	13	NA	TRBV6-4
CASSFRLASTDTQYF	15	NA	TRBV5-1
CSAVDSYEQYF	11	few	TRBV29-1
CASSLYGRQPQHF	13	NA	TRBV27
CASSFRGGSGELFF	14	NA	TRBV9
CASSRRGISTDTQYF	15	few	TRBV7-2
CASSPRTGRRTGELFF	16	few	TRBV7-9
CSAGSSGPDTQYF	13	NA	TRBV20-1